This T cell receptor (beta chain) came from a study of blood T cell repertoires in COVID-19. Study information: Spain, Italy and the United States supplied samples that represented acute and convalescent COVID-19. The cDNA or gDNA used as material had been derived from T cells, B-cell-depleted T cells, or PBMCs.

The CDR3 is made up of 16 amino acids. Germline V CDR1 and CDR2: SGHDT, YYEEEE. Trimming cost V 5 bases and J 0 bases, with 12 bases left between them. Followed longitudinally, the Seattle patients had been enrolled during active infection. In the original analysis: Scientists estimated how many nucleated cells there were by amplifying reference gene primers. Profiled with immunoSEQ multiplex PCR; TCRdb holds only in-frame clones, not every one. V and J calls and clone size are copied from that table; D and trimming were computed from the DNA. The data show almost 350,000 clones, approximately 90% seen once.

This sequence joins TRBV5-6 and TRBJ1-6; no reliable D call. The TCR sequence derives from a woman aged 60-75 years with COVID-19, enrolled during active disease. Sequencing was carried out using peripheral blood. DNA of the CDR3: TGTGCCAGCAGAATAGGAGGCAGCTCCTATAATTCACCCCTCCACTTT. This gives the protein CASRIGGSSYNSPLHF.